Listed below are T cell receptor beta chains from one sample, sequenced in a study of cytomegalovirus exposure and HLA in healthy donors. The table came from immunoSEQ multiplex PCR; TCRdb's copy has only in-frame clones and leaves some out. The sample shows about 140,000 clones, 79% of them seen only once. Input material: PBMCs. These receptors all come from a man aged 18 to 30 in good health and CMV-seronegative. The CDR3 runs from the conserved cysteine through the conserved F or W. The order of the fields is clone size, V gene, D gene, J gene, CDR3 protein, CDR3 DNA. D genes are given only for firm matches. Not every row has a clone size; where given, it reads once, few, many or a size class.

size: NA
V: TRBV19
D: NA
J: TRBJ1-2
CDR3: CASTQGRGYGYTF
DNA: TGTGCCAGTACCCAAGGCAGGGGATATGGCTACACCTTC

size: few
V: TRBV30
D: NA
J: TRBJ2-2
CDR3: CAWSVRVTGELFF
DNA: TGTGCCTGGAGTGTAAGAGTCACCGGGGAGCTGTTTTTT

size: NA
V: TRBV19
D: NA
J: TRBJ2-6
CDR3: CASRPGWRSGANVLTF
DNA: TGTGCCAGTCGCCCTGGTTGGAGGTCTGGGGCCAACGTCCTGACTTTC

size: NA
V: TRBV6-1
D: NA
J: TRBJ1-4
CDR3: CASSEGTSSEKLFF
DNA: TGTGCCAGCAGTGAAGGGACTTCTAGTGAAAAACTGTTTTTT

size: NA
V: TRBV14
D: NA
J: TRBJ2-6
CDR3: CASSQAGRGANVLTF
DNA: TGTGCCAGCAGCCAAGCAGGGCGCGGGGCCAACGTCCTGACTTTC

size: NA
V: TRBV7-2
D: NA
J: TRBJ2-7
CDR3: CASSNPGTSSEQYF
DNA: TGTGCCAGCAGTAACCCCGGGACATCAAGCGAGCAGTACTTC

size: few
V: TRBV6-1
D: TRBD1
J: TRBJ2-7
CDR3: CASSEGGTGLYEQYF
DNA: TGTGCCAGCAGTGAAGGGGGGACAGGGCTCTACGAGCAGTACTTC

size: NA
V: TRBV5-1
D: TRBD1
J: TRBJ2-5
CDR3: CASSFQGAEVETQYF
DNA: TGCGCCAGCAGCTTTCAGGGGGCCGAGGTAGAGACCCAGTACTTC

size: NA
V: TRBV19
D: NA
J: TRBJ1-1
CDR3: CASSIGPIPNHEAFF
DNA: TGTGCCAGTAGTATAGGGCCCATTCCCAACCATGAAGCTTTCTTT

size: NA
V: TRBV5-1
D: TRBD1
J: TRBJ2-7
CDR3: CASSPGQGNYEQYF
DNA: TGCGCCAGCAGCCCGGGACAGGGGAACTACGAGCAGTACTTC

size: NA
V: TRBV15
D: NA
J: TRBJ1-1
CDR3: CATSRDRRGTEAFF
DNA: TGTGCCACCAGCAGAGATCGGAGGGGCACTGAAGCTTTCTTT

size: NA
V: TRBV10-3
D: TRBD1
J: TRBJ1-1
CDR3: CAISGTDRGNTEAFF
DNA: TGTGCCATCAGTGGAACAGACAGGGGAAACACTGAAGCTTTCTTT

size: NA
V: TRBV12-5
D: NA
J: TRBJ2-3
CDR3: CASGLVATGVDTQYF
DNA: TGTGCTAGTGGTTTGGTAGCGACGGGAGTAGATACGCAGTATTTT

size: NA
V: TRBV6-6
D: TRBD1
J: TRBJ1-5
CDR3: CASIGTAGNQPQHF
DNA: TGTGCCAGCATCGGGACAGCGGGCAATCAGCCCCAGCATTTT

size: once
V: TRBV30
D: NA
J: TRBJ1-6
CDR3: CAWSGRRDSPLHF
DNA: TGTGCCTGGAGTGGCAGGCGTGATTCACCCCTCCACTTT

size: NA
V: TRBV19
D: TRBD1
J: TRBJ2-1
CDR3: CASSIGQGASLFYNEQFF
DNA: TGTGCCAGTAGTATCGGCCAGGGGGCAAGCCTATTCTACAATGAGCAGTTCTTC

size: NA
V: TRBV6-5
D: TRBD2
J: TRBJ2-1
CDR3: CASSLAGLAYNEQFF
DNA: TGTGCCAGCAGTTTAGCGGGGCTCGCCTACAATGAGCAGTTCTTC

size: few
V: TRBV4-3
D: NA
J: TRBJ2-7
CDR3: CASSLEESSYEQYF
DNA: TGCGCCAGCAGTCTCGAGGAGAGCTCCTACGAGCAGTACTTC

size: few
V: TRBV18
D: NA
J: TRBJ1-2
CDR3: CASSPDRLGGYTF
DNA: TGTGCCAGCTCACCCGACAGGTTGGGGGGCTACACCTTC

size: NA
V: TRBV29-1
D: NA
J: TRBJ1-2
CDR3: CSVELQGIRGYTF
DNA: TGCAGCGTTGAACTTCAGGGGATTCGTGGCTACACCTTC

size: NA
V: TRBV11-1
D: TRBD2
J: TRBJ2-1
CDR3: CASSTRTSGGNNEQFF
DNA: TGTGCCAGCAGCACGCGGACTAGCGGGGGAAACAATGAGCAGTTCTTC

size: NA
V: TRBV19
D: TRBD2
J: TRBJ2-1
CDR3: CASSTQFLAGSPQFF
DNA: TGTGCCAGTAGTACGCAGTTTCTAGCGGGGTCCCCGCAGTTCTTC

size: NA
V: TRBV7-3
D: NA
J: TRBJ1-1
CDR3: CASSVGDWTEAFF
DNA: TGTGCCAGCAGCGTAGGGGATTGGACTGAAGCTTTCTTT

size: NA
V: TRBV6-1
D: TRBD1
J: TRBJ1-1
CDR3: CASSQDRGGTEAFF
DNA: TGTGCCAGCAGTCAGGACAGGGGTGGCACTGAAGCTTTCTTT

size: NA
V: TRBV10-3
D: NA
J: TRBJ1-4
CDR3: CAISDLAVTTNEKLFF
DNA: TGTGCCATCAGTGATCTGGCGGTGACAACTAATGAAAAACTGTTTTTT

size: NA
V: TRBV4-2
D: NA
J: TRBJ2-4
CDR3: CASSQDRGQGIRIQYF
DNA: TGTGCCAGCAGCCAAGATCGAGGGCAGGGGATACGGATTCAGTACTTC

size: NA
V: TRBV18
D: NA
J: TRBJ1-3
CDR3: CASSRVQAQTSGNTIYF
DNA: TGTGCCAGCTCAAGAGTCCAGGCACAAACCTCTGGAAACACCATATATTTT

size: NA
V: TRBV7-2
D: NA
J: TRBJ2-7
CDR3: CASSLGAGAYEQYF
DNA: TGTGCCAGCAGCTTGGGGGCGGGAGCCTACGAGCAGTACTTC

size: NA
V: TRBV19
D: NA
J: TRBJ1-1
CDR3: CASGGGVATEAFF
DNA: TGTGCCAGTGGAGGGGGGGTTGCCACTGAAGCTTTCTTT

size: NA
V: TRBV13
D: TRBD1
J: TRBJ1-1
CDR3: CASSFQHRGLNTEAFF
DNA: TGTGCCAGCAGCTTCCAACACAGGGGGTTGAACACTGAAGCTTTCTTT

size: NA
V: TRBV7-3
D: NA
J: TRBJ1-1
CDR3: CASSDSRNTEAFF
DNA: TGTGCCAGCAGCGATAGCAGGAACACTGAAGCTTTCTTT

size: NA
V: TRBV6-5
D: NA
J: TRBJ1-1
CDR3: CASKYADRMNTEAFF
DNA: TGTGCCAGCAAATATGCTGACAGGATGAACACTGAAGCTTTCTTT

size: NA
V: TRBV19
D: NA
J: TRBJ2-7
CDR3: CASSVRQSNSYEQYF
DNA: TGTGCCAGTAGTGTCAGGCAGTCTAACTCCTACGAGCAGTACTTC

size: NA
V: TRBV5-4
D: NA
J: TRBJ1-6
CDR3: CASSLGQNSPLHF
DNA: TGTGCCAGCAGCTTAGGACAGAATTCACCCCTCCACTTT

size: NA
V: TRBV2
D: NA
J: TRBJ2-7
CDR3: CASSARGAYEQYF
DNA: TGTGCCAGCAGCGCCAGGGGCGCCTACGAGCAGTACTTC

size: NA
V: TRBV28
D: NA
J: TRBJ1-5
CDR3: CASSTPSGGSHQPQHF
DNA: TGTGCCAGCAGTACACCCTCGGGGGGCAGCCATCAGCCCCAGCATTTT

size: once
V: TRBV12-5
D: TRBD1
J: TRBJ2-6
CDR3: CASSGQGTSGANVLTF
DNA: TGTGCTAGTAGCGGACAGGGGACCTCTGGGGCCAACGTCCTGACTTTC

size: NA
V: TRBV11-2
D: NA
J: TRBJ2-4
CDR3: CASSSGMTLAKNIQYF
DNA: TGTGCCAGCAGCTCGGGGATGACACTAGCCAAAAACATTCAGTACTTC

size: NA
V: TRBV5-1
D: NA
J: TRBJ2-2
CDR3: CASSSISTGELFF
DNA: TGCGCCAGCAGCTCGATCAGCACCGGGGAGCTGTTTTTT

size: NA
V: TRBV7-9
D: TRBD1
J: TRBJ2-7
CDR3: CASSRSGTGGSYEQYF
DNA: TGTGCCAGCAGCCGCTCCGGGACAGGGGGATCCTACGAGCAGTACTTC

size: NA
V: TRBV9
D: NA
J: TRBJ2-1
CDR3: CASSVGQGGTYNEQFF
DNA: TGTGCCAGCAGCGTGGGCCAGGGGGGAACCTACAATGAGCAGTTCTTC

size: few
V: TRBV2
D: NA
J: TRBJ1-1
CDR3: CASTRSAEAFF
DNA: TGTGCCAGTACACGAAGCGCTGAAGCTTTCTTT

size: NA
V: TRBV5-1
D: NA
J: TRBJ2-7
CDR3: CASSSEPGVYYEQYF
DNA: TGCGCCAGCAGCTCGGAACCGGGAGTCTACTACGAGCAGTACTTC

size: NA
V: TRBV9
D: TRBD1
J: TRBJ1-3
CDR3: CASSVDVTGTGNTIYF
DNA: TGTGCCAGCAGCGTAGATGTGACAGGGACAGGAAACACCATATATTTT

size: NA
V: TRBV6-5
D: NA
J: TRBJ1-1
CDR3: CASSPLTGNTEAFF
DNA: TGTGCCAGCAGTCCCCTGACAGGGAACACTGAAGCTTTCTTT

size: NA
V: TRBV4-3
D: TRBD1
J: TRBJ1-4
CDR3: CASSQDITGGLATNEKLFF
DNA: TGCGCCAGCAGCCAAGATATAACAGGGGGCCTTGCAACTAATGAAAAACTGTTTTTT

size: NA
V: TRBV7-9
D: TRBD1
J: TRBJ1-2
CDR3: CASGVGTGIYGYTF
DNA: TGTGCCAGCGGTGTCGGGACAGGGATTTACGGCTACACCTTC

size: NA
V: TRBV27
D: TRBD1
J: TRBJ2-7
CDR3: CASRDRGFLVYEQYF
DNA: TGTGCCAGCAGGGACAGGGGATTCTTGGTCTACGAGCAGTACTTC

size: NA
V: TRBV6-1
D: TRBD1
J: TRBJ2-7
CDR3: CASSGRDRGYEQYF
DNA: TGTGCCAGCAGTGGCCGGGACAGGGGCTACGAGCAGTACTTC

size: NA
V: TRBV5-1
D: NA
J: TRBJ1-1
CDR3: CASSLALTGPTEAFF
DNA: TGCGCCAGCAGCTTGGCCCTAACAGGGCCCACTGAAGCTTTCTTT

size: few
V: TRBV2
D: TRBD1
J: TRBJ1-2
CDR3: CATLDRFNYGYTF
DNA: TGTGCCACCCTGGACAGGTTTAACTATGGCTACACCTTC

size: few
V: TRBV6-6
D: TRBD1
J: TRBJ1-6
CDR3: CASCGAQGDSPLHF
DNA: TGTGCCAGTTGCGGGGCACAGGGGGATTCACCCCTCCACTTT

size: NA
V: TRBV5-4
D: NA
J: TRBJ2-3
CDR3: CASSPGDLTDTQYF
DNA: TGTGCCAGCAGCCCTGGTGATCTAACAGATACGCAGTATTTT

size: once
V: TRBV10-3
D: NA
J: TRBJ1-1
CDR3: CAISVPGGRTEAFF
DNA: TGTGCCATCAGTGTTCCGGGGGGTCGCACTGAAGCTTTCTTT

size: few
V: TRBV6-5
D: NA
J: TRBJ1-1
CDR3: CASSFGQLNTEAFF
DNA: TGTGCCAGCAGTTTCGGACAGCTAAACACTGAAGCTTTCTTT

size: NA
V: TRBV27
D: NA
J: TRBJ1-5
CDR3: CASSLKAPQRDFNQPQHF
DNA: TGTGCCAGCAGTTTAAAAGCCCCTCAGAGGGACTTCAATCAGCCCCAGCATTTT

size: NA
V: TRBV7-8
D: TRBD1
J: TRBJ2-1
CDR3: CASSLFGQGDLLSSYNEQFF
DNA: TGTGCCAGCAGCTTATTCGGACAGGGGGACCTACTTAGCTCCTACAATGAGCAGTTCTTC

size: NA
V: TRBV5-4
D: NA
J: TRBJ2-2
CDR3: CASSETGYGGELFF
DNA: TGTGCCAGCAGCGAAACAGGGTACGGCGGGGAGCTGTTTTTT

size: NA
V: TRBV6-5
D: TRBD1
J: TRBJ1-6
CDR3: CASSYGTGYNSPLHF
DNA: TGTGCCAGCAGTTACGGGACAGGCTATAATTCACCCCTCCACTTT

size: once
V: TRBV6-5
D: NA
J: TRBJ1-1
CDR3: CASSRQAPEAFF
DNA: TGTGCCAGCAGTCGACAGGCTCCTGAAGCTTTCTTT